This is a list of T cell receptor beta chains from one sample in a study of T cell repertoires in cytomegalovirus infection. From the reads, TCRdb called clonotypes with MiXCR, one entry per CDR3 protein. The table records almost 550,000 distinct CDR3 sequences, more than 15% of them present only once. The sample consisted of CD8+ T cells from PBMCs. Every receptor here comes from a human donor in good health (CMV status not recorded). Some clones in this sample may be carry-over from other donors' samples. CDR3s include the opening cysteine and the closing phenylalanine or tryptophan. D genes are given only for firm matches. Rows give clone size only sometimes, using once, few, many, or a class for an expanded clone.

D gene: TRBD1
clone size: few
J gene: TRBJ2-2
V gene: TRBV9
CDR3 length: 16
CDR3 DNA: TGTGCCAGCAGCGCAAGACAGGGGGCTATGACCGGGGAGCTGTTTTTT
CDR3 protein: CASSARQGAMTGELFF

D gene: TRBD1
clone size: many
J gene: TRBJ1-1
V gene: TRBV7-6
CDR3 length: 17
CDR3 DNA: TGTGCCAGCAGCTTAGCGGGACAGGGACTCATGAACACTGAAGCTTTCTTT
CDR3 protein: CASSLAGQGLMNTEAFF

D gene: TRBD2
clone size: NA
J gene: TRBJ2-4
V gene: TRBV7-9
CDR3 length: 16
CDR3 DNA: TGTGCCAGCAGCGGACTAGCGGGAGCACCCGGGAACATTCAGTACTTC
CDR3 protein: CASSGLAGAPGNIQYF

D gene: NA
clone size: many
J gene: TRBJ1-2
V gene: TRBV7-6
CDR3 length: 15
CDR3 DNA: TGTGCCAGCAGCCGGGAGGACCAACAAAAGTGGTCGTACACCTTC
CDR3 protein: CASSREDQQKWSYTF

D gene: NA
clone size: NA
J gene: TRBJ2-7
V gene: TRBV19
CDR3 length: 14
CDR3 DNA: TGTGCCAGTAGTATGGTCGGACTCGCCTACGAGCAGTACTTC
CDR3 protein: CASSMVGLAYEQYF

D gene: NA
clone size: NA
J gene: TRBJ1-2
V gene: TRBV3-1
CDR3 length: 13
CDR3 DNA: TGTGCCAGCAGCCCGAACAGTCGGCATGGCTACACCTTC
CDR3 protein: CASSPNSRHGYTF

D gene: TRBD1
clone size: NA
J gene: TRBJ1-1
V gene: TRBV9
CDR3 length: 16
CDR3 DNA: TGTGCCAGCAGCGCTCCCCGGACAGGGAGGGACACTGAAGCTTTCTTT
CDR3 protein: CASSAPRTGRDTEAFF

D gene: NA
clone size: many
J gene: TRBJ1-5
V gene: TRBV7-6
CDR3 length: 13
CDR3 DNA: TGTGCCAGCAGTGAGGCCCGGAATCAGCCCCAGCATTTT
CDR3 protein: CASSEARNQPQHF

D gene: NA
clone size: NA
J gene: TRBJ1-5
V gene: TRBV27
CDR3 length: 14
CDR3 DNA: TGTGCCAGCAACTCGTACCCCCACAATCAGCCCCAGCATTTT
CDR3 protein: CASNSYPHNQPQHF

D gene: TRBD2
clone size: NA
J gene: TRBJ2-3
V gene: TRBV2
CDR3 length: 18
CDR3 DNA: TGTGCCAGCAGGTTACCCCTAGCGGGAGGGCCGGACACAGATACGCAGTATTTT
CDR3 protein: CASRLPLAGGPDTDTQYF

D gene: NA
clone size: many
J gene: TRBJ2-1
V gene: TRBV7-9
CDR3 length: 17
CDR3 DNA: TGTGCCAGCAGCGGTCTTCGACTAGAAGCGCCCTACAATGAGCAGTTCTTC
CDR3 protein: CASSGLRLEAPYNEQFF

D gene: TRBD1
clone size: many
J gene: TRBJ2-5
V gene: TRBV28
CDR3 length: 14
CDR3 DNA: TGTGCCAGCAGTTCAACAGGGGCCTGGGGGACCCAGTACTTC
CDR3 protein: CASSSTGAWGTQYF

D gene: TRBD1
clone size: many
J gene: TRBJ2-7
V gene: TRBV27
CDR3 length: 16
CDR3 DNA: TGTGCCAGCAGTTTCAGCAAGGGACAGATTCTTTACGAGCAGTACTTC
CDR3 protein: CASSFSKGQILYEQYF

D gene: NA
clone size: many
J gene: TRBJ1-1
V gene: TRBV27
CDR3 length: 12
CDR3 DNA: TGTGCCAGCAGTTTCTGGAACACTGAAGCTTTCTTT
CDR3 protein: CASSFWNTEAFF

D gene: NA
clone size: NA
J gene: TRBJ2-1
V gene: TRBV19
CDR3 length: 15
CDR3 DNA: TGTGCCAGTAGTAATTCTGTGGGAAAGTACAATGAGCAGTTCTTC
CDR3 protein: CASSNSVGKYNEQFF

D gene: TRBD1
clone size: NA
J gene: TRBJ2-2
V gene: TRBV27
CDR3 length: 14
CDR3 DNA: TGTGCCAGCAGAGGGACAGGGGCGAACGGGGAGCTGTTTTTT
CDR3 protein: CASRGTGANGELFF

D gene: NA
clone size: NA
J gene: TRBJ2-5
V gene: TRBV25-1
CDR3 length: 12
CDR3 DNA: TGTGCCAGCAGTCCGATTGCCGAGACCCAGTACTTC
CDR3 protein: CASSPIAETQYF

D gene: NA
clone size: many
J gene: TRBJ1-2
V gene: TRBV19
CDR3 length: 13
CDR3 DNA: TGTGCCAGTAGTATAACGGATAACTATGGCTACACCTTC
CDR3 protein: CASSITDNYGYTF

D gene: NA
clone size: many
J gene: TRBJ1-1
V gene: TRBV12-3/TRBV12-4
CDR3 length: 14
CDR3 DNA: TGTGCCAGCAGTTTGGCGTCGGAGAACACTGAAGCTTTCTTT
CDR3 protein: CASSLASENTEAFF

D gene: TRBD1
clone size: many
J gene: TRBJ1-3
V gene: TRBV10-3
CDR3 length: 20
CDR3 DNA: TGTGCCATCAGTGAGACGGACAGGGAGAATTCCCCCAGCTCTGGAAACACCATATATTTT
CDR3 protein: CAISETDRENSPSSGNTIYF

D gene: TRBD2
clone size: many
J gene: TRBJ2-7
V gene: TRBV7-9
CDR3 length: 14
CDR3 DNA: TGTGCCAGCAGTTGGGGACTAGCGGGCTACGAGCAGTACTTC
CDR3 protein: CASSWGLAGYEQYF

D gene: NA
clone size: NA
J gene: TRBJ1-5
V gene: TRBV2
CDR3 length: 15
CDR3 DNA: TGTGCCAGCAGTACCAGGGAGTTTAGCAATCAGCCCCAGCATTTT
CDR3 protein: CASSTREFSNQPQHF

D gene: NA
clone size: NA
J gene: TRBJ2-1
V gene: TRBV27
CDR3 length: 16
CDR3 DNA: TGTGCCAGCAGTTTATCACGACAGGGAGGCCACAATGAGCAGTTCTTC
CDR3 protein: CASSLSRQGGHNEQFF

D gene: TRBD1
clone size: few
J gene: TRBJ2-7
V gene: TRBV28
CDR3 length: 14
CDR3 DNA: TGTGCCAGCAGTTTTGCGGCAGGGGGAAACGAGCAGTACTTC
CDR3 protein: CASSFAAGGNEQYF

D gene: NA
clone size: few
J gene: TRBJ1-5
V gene: TRBV4-1
CDR3 length: 13
CDR3 DNA: TGCGCCAGCAGCCAAGATCCAAGTCGACCCCAGCATTTT
CDR3 protein: CASSQDPSRPQHF

D gene: NA
clone size: NA
J gene: TRBJ2-7
V gene: TRBV10-3
CDR3 length: 15
CDR3 DNA: TGTGCCATCAGTGATTCCGCCCGGGGAAGTTACGAGCAGTACTTC
CDR3 protein: CAISDSARGSYEQYF

D gene: TRBD1
clone size: NA
J gene: TRBJ2-2
V gene: TRBV7-9
CDR3 length: 16
CDR3 DNA: TGTGCCAGCAGCTCTACAGGACAGGGCGCGGCCGGGGAGCTGTTTTTT
CDR3 protein: CASSSTGQGAAGELFF

D gene: NA
clone size: NA
J gene: TRBJ1-4
V gene: TRBV27
CDR3 length: 15
CDR3 DNA: TGTGCCAGCAGTCCTCTAAAAGCAACTAATGAAAAACTGTTTTTT
CDR3 protein: CASSPLKATNEKLFF

D gene: TRBD1
clone size: many
J gene: TRBJ1-2
V gene: TRBV7-9
CDR3 length: 15
CDR3 DNA: TGTGCCAGCAGCATAACCGGGACAGGGGCAGGTGGCTACACCTTC
CDR3 protein: CASSITGTGAGGYTF

D gene: NA
clone size: many
J gene: TRBJ2-2
V gene: TRBV7-3
CDR3 length: 16
CDR3 DNA: TGTGCCAGCAGCTTATCCGTGGACCGGTTGAGCGAGGAGCTGTTTTTT
CDR3 protein: CASSLSVDRLSEELFF

D gene: NA
clone size: many
J gene: TRBJ1-3
V gene: TRBV4-1
CDR3 length: 15
CDR3 DNA: TGCGCCAGCAGCCAAGGACGGAGCTCTGGAAACACCATATATTTT
CDR3 protein: CASSQGRSSGNTIYF

D gene: NA
clone size: few
J gene: TRBJ1-4
V gene: TRBV13
CDR3 length: 16
CDR3 DNA: TGTGCCAGCAGCTTTCGGGGCCCTCCAACTAATGAAAAACTGTTTTTT
CDR3 protein: CASSFRGPPTNEKLFF